This T cell receptor (beta chain) was sequenced in a study of cytomegalovirus exposure and HLA in healthy donors. When sampled, the donors appeared nominally healthy, though they likely had unrecorded immune exposures. The study ran its PCR with 60 Vbeta and 13 Jbeta primers. Sequencing used immunoSEQ multiplex PCR; TCRdb keeps in-frame clones, though not all of them. The repertoire table contains roughly 120,000 clones. Unmatched junction bases numbered 2, after V lost 6 bases and J lost 2 bases. Germline CDR1 reads MNHNS; CDR2 reads SASEGT. CDR3 length: 14 residues. Concerning this clone: Its target is unknown.

Study conclusions and caveats: A later analysis linked a missense variant in DCLRE1C to the trimming of TCR beta V and J genes. TCR beta chains numbering some 160 were designated cytomegalovirus-associated. In a later analysis, donors in an Asian-associated ancestry cluster reportedly had fewer N-insertions in productive TCRs than the cohort mean.

The origin of this receptor is a man younger than 40 in good health and CMV-seronegative. The sample consisted of PBMCs. The chain couples TRBV6-1 to TRBJ2-7, with 12 bases fitting TRBD2. The CDR3 loop reads CASSLAGGPYEQYF. As DNA, the CDR3 is TGTGCCAGCAGCCTAGCGGGAGGGCCCTACGAGCAGTACTTC.